Listed below are T cell receptor beta chains from one sample, sequenced in a study of blood T cell repertoires in COVID-19. Using immunoSEQ multiplex PCR, the repertoire was profiled, and TCRdb retains in-frame clones only, with some absent. The table includes some 240,000 clones, approximately 78% detected once. The specimen sequenced was peripheral blood. Every receptor here comes from a woman aged 55-70 years with active or convalescent COVID-19. Each CDR3 is given with its conserved first and last residue. The order of the fields is clone size, D gene, V gene, J gene, CDR3 protein, CDR3 DNA. D genes are given only for firm matches. Clone size is not always given. Where it is, it says once, few, many or a class for expanded clones.

NA	TRBD1	TRBV3-1/TRBV3-2	TRBJ1-1	CASSLGQGGATEAFF	TGTGCCAGCAGCCTCGGACAGGGTGGGGCCACTGAAGCTTTCTTT
NA	TRBD1	TRBV7-2	TRBJ1-4	CASSLALTGVNEKLFF	TGTGCCAGCAGCTTAGCGCTTACAGGGGTTAATGAAAAACTGTTTTTT
NA	NA	TRBV24-1	TRBJ1-2	CATSDPDSSYGYTF	TGTGCCACCAGTGATCCCGACAGTTCCTATGGCTACACCTTC
NA	NA	TRBV27	TRBJ1-6	CASRSQGNSPLHF	TGTGCCAGCAGATCCCAGGGGAATTCACCCCTCCACTTT
NA	NA	TRBV7-3	TRBJ2-3	CASSLKAGQGRETDTQYF	TGTGCCAGCAGCTTAAAGGCAGGGCAGGGGAGAGAGACAGATACGCAGTATTTT
NA	NA	TRBV14	TRBJ2-3	CASSRGTSTDTQYF	TGTGCCAGCAGCAGGGGTACTAGCACAGATACGCAGTATTTT
NA	NA	TRBV18	TRBJ2-7	CASSPGGSGTYEQYF	TGTGCCAGCTCACCGGGAGGTAGCGGTACCTACGAGCAGTACTTC
NA	NA	TRBV28	TRBJ1-1	CASSFRLGSSLEAFF	TGTGCCAGCAGTTTTCGGTTAGGGAGCTCGCTTGAAGCTTTCTTT
NA	NA	TRBV6-1	TRBJ1-3	CASSEDGGLPIYF	TGTGCCAGCAGTGAAGACGGCGGATTGCCCATATATTTT
NA	NA	TRBV7-2	TRBJ1-1	CASSYTGTPNTEAFF	TGTGCCAGCAGCTACACCGGGACACCGAACACTGAAGCTTTCTTT
NA	TRBD1	TRBV23-1	TRBJ1-2	CASSLRQGLDGYTF	TGCGCCAGCAGTCTTCGACAGGGCCTCGATGGCTACACCTTC
NA	NA	TRBV7-2	TRBJ1-6	CASSWRRDNNSPLHF	TGTGCCAGCAGCTGGCGACGGGACAATAATTCACCCCTCCACTTT
NA	TRBD2	TRBV5-6	TRBJ2-7	CASSSGGYSEQYF	TGTGCCAGCAGCAGCGGGGGGTATTCCGAGCAGTACTTC
NA	NA	TRBV30	TRBJ1-2	CAWTGDTSPYGYTF	TGTGCCTGGACCGGGGACACCAGCCCGTATGGCTACACCTTC
NA	NA	TRBV12-3/TRBV12-4	TRBJ1-1	CASSYRDQAFF	TGTGCCAGCAGTTACAGAGACCAAGCTTTCTTT
NA	NA	TRBV5-1	TRBJ1-3	CASSLASSSGNTIYF	TGCGCCAGCAGCTTGGCCTCGAGCTCTGGAAACACCATATATTTT
NA	TRBD1	TRBV6-5	TRBJ1-2	CASRSAGTAYGYTF	TGTGCCAGCAGGAGCGCCGGGACAGCCTATGGCTACACCTTC
NA	TRBD2	TRBV7-2	TRBJ2-3	CASSLIRRGGRDTQYF	TGTGCCAGCAGCTTAATCCGACGGGGGGGCCGGGATACGCAGTATTTT
NA	NA	TRBV11-2	TRBJ2-7	CASSLLGTAYEQYF	TGTGCCAGCAGCTTACTTGGCACCGCCTACGAGCAGTACTTC
NA	NA	TRBV7-9	TRBJ2-2	CASSFEDSYTGELFF	TGTGCCAGCAGCTTCGAGGACAGTTACACCGGGGAGCTGTTTTTT
NA	TRBD1	TRBV6-6	TRBJ2-1	CASSPGQGFYNEQFF	TGTGCCAGCAGCCCGGGACAGGGGTTTTACAATGAGCAGTTCTTC
NA	TRBD1	TRBV2	TRBJ2-7	CASSEASGQGVDEQYF	TGTGCCAGCAGTGAAGCCTCGGGACAGGGGGTAGACGAGCAGTACTTC
NA	NA	TRBV19	TRBJ1-1	CASSIRELAFF	TGTGCCAGTAGTATTAGGGAGCTAGCTTTCTTT
few	TRBD2	TRBV18	TRBJ2-7	CASSPPAGESSYEQYF	TGTGCCAGCTCACCACCAGCGGGGGAAAGCTCCTACGAGCAGTACTTC
NA	NA	TRBV7-2	TRBJ2-2	CASSLQDTRELFF	TGTGCCAGCAGCTTACAGGATACGAGGGAGCTGTTTTTT
NA	TRBD2	TRBV25-1	TRBJ2-7	CASSSIRAGAREQYF	TGTGCCAGCAGTTCCATAAGAGCGGGGGCTCGGGAGCAGTACTTC
NA	NA	TRBV28	TRBJ1-6	CASSLGGGHSPLHF	TGTGCCAGCAGTCTAGGGGGGGGTCATTCACCCCTCCACTTT
NA	NA	TRBV4-3	TRBJ1-2	CASSQDRAAYYGYTF	TGCGCCAGCAGCCAAGATCGTGCCGCCTATTATGGCTACACCTTC
NA	NA	TRBV7-2	TRBJ1-5	CASSLAQFSNQPQHF	TGTGCCAGCAGCTTAGCACAGTTTAGCAATCAGCCCCAGCATTTT
NA	NA	TRBV4-3	TRBJ1-2	CASSQVIGADGYTF	TGCGCCAGCAGCCAAGTAATAGGGGCGGATGGCTACACCTTC
few	NA	TRBV2	TRBJ2-2	CASSDGNTGELFF	TGTGCCAGCAGTGACGGGAACACCGGGGAGCTGTTTTTT
once	NA	TRBV19	TRBJ2-3	CASTPNWAGEATDTQYF	TGTGCCAGTACCCCGAATTGGGCAGGGGAAGCCACAGATACGCAGTATTTT
once	NA	TRBV6-5	TRBJ2-3	CASQAGSGWADTQYF	TGTGCCAGCCAGGCGGGTTCGGGTTGGGCAGATACGCAGTATTTT
NA	TRBD1	TRBV3-1/TRBV3-2	TRBJ1-5	CASSPHRGKGQPQHF	TGTGCCAGCAGCCCTCACAGGGGGAAGGGTCAGCCCCAGCATTTT
NA	NA	TRBV2	TRBJ2-5	CASSGEETQYF	TGTGCCAGCAGTGGAGAAGAGACCCAGTACTTC
NA	TRBD1	TRBV30	TRBJ1-5	CAWSVPDRVNQPQHF	TGTGCCTGGAGTGTACCCGACAGGGTCAATCAGCCCCAGCATTTT
NA	NA	TRBV10-2	TRBJ2-3	CATNWGQRWVTDTQYF	TGCGCCACCAATTGGGGGCAGAGGTGGGTCACAGATACGCAGTATTTT
NA	NA	TRBV15	TRBJ1-3	CATSRDSPRNGNTIYF	TGTGCCACCAGCAGAGATAGCCCGAGGAATGGAAACACCATATATTTT
NA	NA	TRBV30	TRBJ1-2	CAWSHFGGYTF	TGTGCCTGGTCCCATTTCGGTGGCTACACCTTC
NA	NA	TRBV2	TRBJ1-2	CASRLDSSYGYTF	TGTGCCAGCAGGCTCGACAGTTCGTATGGCTACACCTTC
once	TRBD1	TRBV6-2/TRBV6-3	TRBJ2-2	CASSFGGTGKAGELFF	TGTGCCAGCAGTTTCGGGGGGACAGGGAAGGCCGGGGAGCTGTTTTTT
NA	TRBD1	TRBV30	TRBJ1-2	CAWRKTGDAGGYTF	TGTGCCTGGAGGAAGACAGGGGATGCGGGGGGCTACACCTTC
NA	TRBD2	TRBV3-1/TRBV3-2	TRBJ2-5	CASSQDPAIAGQETQYF	TGTGCCAGCAGCCAAGACCCCGCGATAGCGGGACAAGAGACCCAGTACTTC
few	NA	TRBV21-1	TRBJ1-4	CASSKTRGEKLFF	TGTGCCAGCAGCAAAACCAGGGGGGAAAAACTGTTTTTT
NA	NA	TRBV4-2	TRBJ2-3	CASSQDAGSPRGTDTQYF	TGTGCCAGCAGCCAAGACGCGGGGTCCCCGAGAGGTACAGATACGCAGTATTTT